The 20 T cell receptor beta chains below were found in one sample sequenced in a study of control samples from healthy donors and cancer patients. Produced via immunoSEQ multiplex PCR; TCRdb's table is partial and in-frame only. The sample contains fewer than 200,000 clones, just under 95% of which appear only once. Sequencing was done on a sample of blood. The receptors come from a man aged 18 to 29 in good health.

The chain links TRBV2 to TRBJ2-7; 8 bases map to TRBD1. J lost 1 base, V lost 7 bases, and 3 bases had no gene match. CDR1 is SNHLY, CDR2 FYNNEI, per germline. The CDR3 loop spans 13 amino acids. The CDR3 DNA is TGTGCCAGCACCGGGACAGGTTCCTACGAGCAGTACTTC. Amino acids: CASTGTGSYEQYF.

V usage is TRBV2 and J usage is TRBJ2-1; TRBD2 matches 11 bases. Germline CDR1 SNHLY, CDR2 FYNNEI. The junction had 8 bases not matched to a gene; V was cut back by 6 bases and J by 7 bases. This CDR3 has 15 amino acids. CDR3 nucleotides: TGTGCCAGCAGCGCTCTAGCGGGGGGAATTAATGAGCAGTTCTTC. This encodes CASSALAGGINEQFF.

The chain carries TRBV9 and TRBJ1-4; 9 nucleotides agree with TRBD1. The junction had 8 bases not matched to a gene; V was cut back by 3 bases and J by 8 bases. The CDR3 has 15 residues. The germline V gene has CDR1 SGDLS and CDR2 YYNGEE. The CDR3 sequence is CASSASGQGEEKLFF. The DNA for the CDR3 is TGTGCCAGCAGCGCCTCGGGACAGGGTGAAGAAAAACTGTTTTTT.

The J gene is TRBJ2-3, the V gene TRBV6-4; D may be TRBD1 or TRBD2 (6 bases each). The CDR3 runs 16 residues. Deletions cut 6 bases from V and 1 base from J, with 17 bases between. Germline V gene sequence: CDR1 MRHNA, CDR2 SNTAGT. CDR3 amino acids: CASRLGGFEGTDTQYF. In DNA, the CDR3 is TGTGCCAGCAGGTTAGGGGGGTTTGAGGGCACAGATACGCAGTATTTT.

J is TRBJ1-5 and V is TRBV23-1; the match to TRBD1 covers 7 bases. TRBV23-1 is flagged as an ORF with uncertain function. Trimming at V came to 3 bases and at J to 0 bases, leaving 5 bases not matched to a gene. The CDR3 has 16 amino acids. CDR3 coding DNA: TGCGCCAGCAGTCAGGGACAGCGGTCTAGCAATCAGCCCCAGCATTTT. It codes for CASSQGQRSSNQPQHF.

The chain recombines TRBV12-3 or TRBV12-4 with TRBJ2-5; D remains unclear. V lost 8 bases and J 2 bases, leaving 9 bases between the germline ends. The CDR3 length is 12 residues. This CDR3 reads CASALTQETQYF. DNA of the CDR3: TGTGCCAGCGCTTTAACTCAAGAGACCCAGTACTTC.

This sequence joins TRBV11-2 and TRBJ2-1; TRBD2 agrees at 12 bases. The CDR3 has 16 amino acids. J gave up 9 bases and V 1 base, and 7 bases lay outside the gene matches. Germline V gene data show CDR1 as SGHAT and CDR2 as FQNNGV. The CDR3 DNA follows: TGTGCCAGCAGCTTAGCCGCTAGCGGGGGGGCAGGTGAGCAGTTCTTC. As protein: CASSLAASGGAGEQFF. The variable domain in full, completed from reference TRBV11-2 and TRBJ2-1, reads EAGVAQSPRYKIIEKRQSVAFWCNPISGHATLYWYQQILGQGPKLLIQFQNNGVVDDSQLPKDRFSAERLKGVDSTLKIQPAKLEDSAVYLCASSLAASGGAGEQFFGPGTRLTVL.

The chain couples TRBV18 to TRBJ1-1; the D is unclear. The germline CDR1 and CDR2 sequences are KGHSH and LQKENI. CDR3 length: 15 amino acids. V was shortened by 6 bases and J by 0 bases, with 14 bases between the two germline ends. In DNA, the CDR3 is TGTGCCAGCTCCAGTGAGACACGCATGAACACTGAAGCTTTCTTT. Amino acids: CASSSETRMNTEAFF.

The rearrangement links TRBV5-1 to TRBJ1-2; 9 nucleotides agree with TRBD1. V dropped 4 bases and J dropped 8; count of bases not matched to a gene: 6. This CDR3 has 13 residues. Germline V gene lookup returns CDR1 SGHRS and CDR2 YFSETQ. The CDR3 reads CASSINRGQGYTF. The CDR3 DNA sequence: TGCGCCAGCAGCATAAACAGGGGGCAAGGCTACACCTTC.

This chain links TRBV7-9 with TRBJ2-3; D is possibly TRBD1 (7 bases). Germline values: CDR1 SEHNR, CDR2 FQNEAQ (reference sequence). The length of the CDR3 is 16 residues. V was clipped by 5 bases and J by 4 bases, with 19 bases between them. CDR3: CASSRGIQGRADTQYF. CDR3 sequence (DNA): TGTGCCAGCAGCCGGGGGATACAGGGGCGCGCAGATACGCAGTATTTT.

This rearrangement joins TRBV9 to TRBJ2-7, with 13 nucleotides matching TRBD2. CDR3 length: 16 residues. V lost 2 bases to trimming and J lost 2 bases; unmatched junction nucleotides: 4. Germline lookup yields CDR1 SGDLS and CDR2 YYNGEE. CDR3 nucleotide sequence: TGTGCCAGCAGCGTGGGAGGACTAGCGGGGGCCTACGAGCAGTACTTC. Amino acid sequence: CASSVGGLAGAYEQYF.

The V call is TRBV7-8, the J call TRBJ2-7; weak D call: TRBD1 (5 bases). The CDR3 is made up of 15 amino acids. Looked up from germline, CDR1 is SGHVS and CDR2 is FQNEAQ. The V end lost 1 base, the J end lost 3 bases, and 13 bases lay between the germline ends. The CDR3 DNA reads as TGTGCCAGCAGCTTAGAGCAGGGATTATACTACGAGCAGTACTTC. Translation: CASSLEQGLYYEQYF.

J is TRBJ1-2 and V is TRBV6-5; 8 nucleotides align to TRBD1. This CDR3 has 15 residues. The germline V gene encodes CDR1 MNHEY and CDR2 SVGAGI. Germline trimming cut 6 bases from V and 8 bases from J; bases unmatched to any gene: 14. CDR3 amino acids: CASSPGQGWGLGYTF. The CDR3 region has the DNA TGTGCCAGCAGCCCCGGACAGGGCTGGGGTTTGGGCTACACCTTC.

J is TRBJ2-1 and V is TRBV27; 12 bases agree with TRBD2. V lost 6 bases and J lost 8; bases outside the gene matches: 5. This CDR3 has 14 amino acids. CDR1 and CDR2 (germline): MNHEY, SMNVEV (reference sequence). The CDR3 nucleotides read TGTGCCAGCAGCTCTCGACTAGCGGGGGATGAGCAGTTCTTC. It is translated as CASSSRLAGDEQFF.

V is TRBV5-1 and J is TRBJ1-5; D remains ambiguous. Germline values: CDR1 SGHRS, CDR2 YFSETQ. V lost 0 bases to trimming and J lost 1 base, with 2 bases between them. This CDR3 is 13 amino acids long. The CDR3 nucleotides read TGCGCCAGCAGCTTGGAGAGCAATCAGCCCCAGCATTTT. Amino acids: CASSLESNQPQHF.

The rearrangement joins TRBV9 to TRBJ2-5, with TRBD1 matching 10 bases. Per germline, CDR1 SGDLS and CDR2 YYNGEE. Trimming took 0 bases from V and 5 from J; bases not matched to a gene: 13. This CDR3 has 18 amino acids. The CDR3 region is CASSVGKKGDRGPETQYF. The CDR3 DNA sequence: TGTGCCAGCAGCGTAGGGAAAAAGGGGGACAGGGGTCCGGAGACCCAGTACTTC.

Regarding this clone: Germline and junction disagree at one end, which may indicate a read error. The chain has TRBV28 and TRBJ1-2; 10 bases fit TRBD1. CDR3 length: 14 residues. Germline V gene data show CDR1 as MDHEN and CDR2 as SYDVKM. The CDR3 region has the DNA TGTGCCAGCATTTTATCCGGGACAGGGGAAGGCTACACCTTC. Amino acids: CASILSGTGEGYTF.

The chain is built from TRBV7-8 and TRBJ2-1, with D uncertain. Germline V gene sequence: CDR1 SGHVS, CDR2 FQNEAQ. There are 14 residues in the CDR3. V lost 7 bases and J lost 6, with 16 bases in between. The CDR3 spells CASNPLNGVNEQFF. In DNA, the CDR3 is TGTGCCAGCAATCCGCTTAACGGCGTCAATGAGCAGTTCTTC.

This chain connects TRBV27 to TRBJ1-1; D possibly corresponds to TRBD1 (5 bases). CDR1 is MNHEY and CDR2 is SMNVEV in the germline V gene (reference sequence). The CDR3 is 13 amino acids. The ends were cut back, 8 bases at V and 5 bases at J, with 15 bases in the middle. In DNA, the CDR3 is TGTGCCAGCGCCCCGACCTGGGGGACTGAAGCTTTCTTT. Translating it yields CASAPTWGTEAFF.

The chain has TRBV6-6 and TRBJ1-4; weak D call: TRBD1 (5 bases). V was shortened by 4 bases and J by 6 bases, with 18 bases between the two germline ends. CDR3 length: 16 amino acids. From germline, CDR1 is MNHNY and CDR2 SVGAGI (reference sequence). CDR3 nucleotide sequence: TGTGCCAGCAGTTTCCCGACGGGGGTAGGGGATGAAAAACTGTTTTTT. This codes for CASSFPTGVGDEKLFF.